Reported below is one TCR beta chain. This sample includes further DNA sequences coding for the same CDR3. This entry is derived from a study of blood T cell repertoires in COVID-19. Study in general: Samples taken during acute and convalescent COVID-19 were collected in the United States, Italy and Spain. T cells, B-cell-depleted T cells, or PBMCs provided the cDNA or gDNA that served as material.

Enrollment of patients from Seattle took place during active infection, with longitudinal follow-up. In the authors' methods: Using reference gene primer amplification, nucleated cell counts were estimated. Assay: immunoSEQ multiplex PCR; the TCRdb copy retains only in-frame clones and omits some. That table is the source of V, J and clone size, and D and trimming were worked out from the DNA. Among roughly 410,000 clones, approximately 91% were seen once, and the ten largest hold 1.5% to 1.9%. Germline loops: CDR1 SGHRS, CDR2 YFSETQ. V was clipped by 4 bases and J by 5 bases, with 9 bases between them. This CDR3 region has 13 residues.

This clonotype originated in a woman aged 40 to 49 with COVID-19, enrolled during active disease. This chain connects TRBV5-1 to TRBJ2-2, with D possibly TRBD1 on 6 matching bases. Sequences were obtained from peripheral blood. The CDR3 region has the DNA TGCGCCAGCAGCCTAGGGGGTACCGGGGAGCTGTTTTTT. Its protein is CASSLGGTGELFF.